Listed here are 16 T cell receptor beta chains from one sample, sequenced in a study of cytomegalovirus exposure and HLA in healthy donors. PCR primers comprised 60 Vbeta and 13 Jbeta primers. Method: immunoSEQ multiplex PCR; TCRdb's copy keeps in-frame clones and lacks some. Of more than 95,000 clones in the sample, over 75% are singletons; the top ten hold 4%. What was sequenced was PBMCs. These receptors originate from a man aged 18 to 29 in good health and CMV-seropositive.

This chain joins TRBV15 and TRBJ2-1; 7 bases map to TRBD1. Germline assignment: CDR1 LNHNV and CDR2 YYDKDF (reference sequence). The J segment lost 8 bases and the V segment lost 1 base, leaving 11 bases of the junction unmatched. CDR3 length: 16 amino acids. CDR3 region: CATSRGVEGGIDEQFF. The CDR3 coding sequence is TGTGCCACCAGCAGAGGGGTGGAAGGGGGCATTGATGAGCAGTTCTTC.

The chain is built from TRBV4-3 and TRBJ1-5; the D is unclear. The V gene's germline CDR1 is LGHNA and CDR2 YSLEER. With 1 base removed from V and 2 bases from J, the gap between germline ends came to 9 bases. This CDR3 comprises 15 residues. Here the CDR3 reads CASSQVVAGNQPQHF. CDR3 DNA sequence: TGCGCCAGCAGCCAAGTTGTAGCCGGCAATCAGCCCCAGCATTTT.

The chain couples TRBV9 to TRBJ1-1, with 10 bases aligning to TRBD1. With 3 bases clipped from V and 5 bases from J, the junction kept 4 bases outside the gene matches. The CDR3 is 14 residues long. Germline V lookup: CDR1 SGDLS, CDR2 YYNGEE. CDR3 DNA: TGTGCCAGCAGCGCGACAGGGGGCCGGACTGAAGCTTTCTTT. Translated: CASSATGGRTEAFF.

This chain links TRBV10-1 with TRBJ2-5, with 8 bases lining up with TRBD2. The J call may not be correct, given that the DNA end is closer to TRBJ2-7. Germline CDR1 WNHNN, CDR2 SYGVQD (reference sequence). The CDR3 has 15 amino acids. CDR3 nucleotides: TGCGCCCGTCACAAAGGCGGGAGGCAAACCTACGAGCAGTACTTC. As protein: CARHKGGRQTYEQYF.

Here the CDR3 DNA reads TGTGCCAGCAGTGACAATACGGGGAATGAGCAGTTCTTC. Translation gives CASSDNTGNEQFF. J is TRBJ2-1 and V is TRBV6-4; possible D gene TRBD2, 5 bases. CDR3 length: 13 amino acids. Looked up from germline, CDR1 is MRHNA and CDR2 is SNTAGT. Trimming removed 2 bases at V and 7 bases at J, with 9 bases between.

CDR3 amino acids: CASSLQGSYEQYF. CDR3 in DNA: TGTGCCAGCAGCCTACAGGGGTCCTACGAGCAGTACTTC. The rearrangement links TRBV5-4 to TRBJ2-7; 7 nucleotides align to TRBD1. CDR1 and CDR2 from the germline V gene are SGHNT and YYREEE (reference sequence). After removal of 4 bases from V and 1 base from J, the junction contained 2 bases not matched to a gene. This CDR3 has 13 residues.

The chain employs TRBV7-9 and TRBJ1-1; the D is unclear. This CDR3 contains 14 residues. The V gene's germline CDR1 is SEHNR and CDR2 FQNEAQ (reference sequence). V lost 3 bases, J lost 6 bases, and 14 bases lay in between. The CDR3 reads CASSLERVLAEAFF. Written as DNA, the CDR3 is TGTGCCAGCAGCTTGGAGCGGGTATTAGCTGAAGCTTTCTTT.

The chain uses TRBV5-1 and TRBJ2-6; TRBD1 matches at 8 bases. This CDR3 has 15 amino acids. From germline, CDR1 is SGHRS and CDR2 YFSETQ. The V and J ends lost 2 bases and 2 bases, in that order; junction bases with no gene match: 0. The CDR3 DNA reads TGCGCCAGCAGCTTACAGGGGGCTGGGGCCAACGTCCTGACTTTC. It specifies CASSLQGAGANVLTF.

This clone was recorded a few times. As DNA, the CDR3 is TGTGCCTGGAGTGTACAGGGAGAAAAACTGTTTTTT. Translated: CAWSVQGEKLFF. The V and J genes are TRBV30 and TRBJ1-4, with D perhaps TRBD1 (6 bases). Germline assignment: CDR1 GTSNPN and CDR2 SVGIG (reference sequence). Between the trimmed V and J ends, which lost 0 bases and 8 bases, there was a span of 7 bases. The CDR3 has 12 residues.

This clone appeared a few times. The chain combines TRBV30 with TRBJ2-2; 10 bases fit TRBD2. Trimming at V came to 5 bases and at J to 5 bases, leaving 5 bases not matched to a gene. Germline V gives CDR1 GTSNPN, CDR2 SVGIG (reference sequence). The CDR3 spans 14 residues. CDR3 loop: CAWRAGGETGELFF. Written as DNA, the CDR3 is TGTGCCTGGCGAGCGGGAGGGGAGACCGGGGAGCTGTTTTTT. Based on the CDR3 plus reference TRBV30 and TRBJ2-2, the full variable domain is SQTIHQWPATLVQPVGSPLSLECTVEGTSNPNLYWYRQAAGRGLQLLFYSVGIGQISSEVPQNLSASRPQDRQFILSSKKLLLSDSGFYLCAWRAGGETGELFFGEGSRLTVL.

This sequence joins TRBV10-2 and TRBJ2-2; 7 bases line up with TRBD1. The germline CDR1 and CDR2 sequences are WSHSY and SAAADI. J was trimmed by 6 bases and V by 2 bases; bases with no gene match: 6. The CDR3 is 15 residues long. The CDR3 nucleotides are TGCGCCAGCAGTGAGACGCAGGGGGTGGCCGGGGAGCTGTTTTTT. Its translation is CASSETQGVAGELFF.

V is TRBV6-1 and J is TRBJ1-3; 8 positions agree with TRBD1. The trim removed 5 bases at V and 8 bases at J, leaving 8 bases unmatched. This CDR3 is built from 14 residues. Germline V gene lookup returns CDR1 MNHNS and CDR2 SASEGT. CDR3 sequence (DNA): TGTGCCAGCAGTCGGGACAGGCCCACGGACACCATATATTTT. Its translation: CASSRDRPTDTIYF.

The CDR3 protein is CASSYQGSIYEQYF. CDR3 coding DNA: TGTGCCAGCAGTTACCAGGGGAGTATCTACGAGCAGTACTTC. This sequence joins TRBV6-5 and TRBJ2-7; perhaps TRBD1 as D (6 bases). The germline V gene has CDR1 MNHEY and CDR2 SVGAGI. This CDR3 comprises 14 residues. Trimming removed 2 bases at V and 3 bases at J, with 11 bases between.

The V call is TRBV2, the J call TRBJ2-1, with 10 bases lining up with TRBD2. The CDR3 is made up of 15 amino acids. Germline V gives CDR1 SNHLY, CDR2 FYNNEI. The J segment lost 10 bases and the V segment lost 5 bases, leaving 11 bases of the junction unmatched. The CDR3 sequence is CASSRTSGTSSEQFF. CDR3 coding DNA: TGTGCCAGCAGTCGAACTAGCGGGACGTCCAGCGAGCAGTTCTTC.

The CDR3 coding sequence is TGTGCCAGCAGTGAAGACCAGGGGGATGGCTACACCTTC. Protein product: CASSEDQGDGYTF. The V and J genes are TRBV2 and TRBJ1-2; 7 nucleotides match TRBD1. Looked up from germline, CDR1 is SNHLY and CDR2 is FYNNEI. CDR3 length equals 13 residues. The ends lost 1 base at V and 6 bases at J; junction bases unmatched: 2.

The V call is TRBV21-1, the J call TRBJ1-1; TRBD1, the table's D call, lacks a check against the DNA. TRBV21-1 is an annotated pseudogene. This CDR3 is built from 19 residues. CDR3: CASSKDSRTYLGLNTEAFF. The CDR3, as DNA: TGTGCCAGCAGCAAAGATTCCCGGACGTATTTGGGGCTGAACACTGAAGCTTTCTTT.